Listed below are T cell receptor beta chains from one sample, sequenced in a study of blood T cells in healthy people across ages. Using its own MiXCR run on the 5' RACE reads, TCRdb lists one record per CDR3 protein. The sample lists fewer than 2,000,000 distinct CDR3 sequences, around 40% occurring once. Sample: blood. Receptors were obtained from a human donor in good health. CDR3s include the opening cysteine and the closing phenylalanine or tryptophan. The D gene is left open where the match is weak. Clone size is shown for a subset of rows, as once, few, many or a class of expanded clone.

j_gene | v_gene | abundance | d_gene | CDR3aa | CDR3nt
TRBJ2-7 | TRBV10-3 | NA | TRBD2 | CAASGGNIGEQYF | TGTGCCGCTAGCGGGGGGAACATCGGCGAGCAGTACTTC
TRBJ2-5 | TRBV5-1 | NA | NA | CASRRRSLQETQYF | TGCGCCAGCAGAAGACGATCGCTGCAAGAGACCCAGTACTTC
TRBJ1-1 | TRBV6-5 | NA | TRBD1 | CASSDGQARNTEAFF | TGTGCCAGCAGTGATGGACAGGCGAGGAACACTGAAGCTTTCTTT
TRBJ1-4 | TRBV6-1 | few | NA | CASSERRFSLGTNEKLFF | TGTGCCAGCAGTGAAAGGAGGTTTTCTCTAGGAACTAATGAAAAACTGTTTTTT
TRBJ1-2 | TRBV7-9 | NA | TRBD1 | CASCQGAGYGYTF | TGTGCCAGCTGCCAGGGGGCGGGCTATGGCTACACCTTC
TRBJ2-7 | TRBV6-2/TRBV6-3 | NA | TRBD2 | CASTQAGAAHEQYF | TGTGCCAGCACCCAAGCGGGGGCAGCCCACGAGCAGTACTTC
TRBJ1-1 | TRBV20-1 | NA | TRBD1 | CSASTGLFEAFF | TGCAGTGCTTCGACAGGGCTTTTTGAAGCTTTCTTT
TRBJ2-1 | TRBV20-1 | NA | TRBD1 | CSASFRDRGLNEQFF | TGCAGTGCTAGTTTTAGGGACAGGGGGCTTAATGAGCAGTTCTTC
TRBJ2-5 | TRBV20-1 | NA | NA | CSATPGLTNGETQYF | TGCAGTGCTACACCCGGGCTAACCAACGGAGAGACCCAGTACTTC
TRBJ2-6 | TRBV11-1 | few | TRBD1 | CASRIDRAGANVLTF | TGTGCCAGCAGAATCGACAGGGCTGGGGCCAACGTCCTGACTTTC
TRBJ2-7 | TRBV6-2/TRBV6-3 | few | TRBD1 | CASSPRDREIYEQYF | TGTGCCAGCAGCCCCCGGGACAGGGAGATCTACGAGCAGTACTTC
TRBJ2-5 | TRBV10-3 | NA | TRBD2 | CAISWLAGGQETQYF | TGTGCCATCAGTTGGCTAGCGGGGGGTCAGGAGACCCAGTACTTC
TRBJ2-5 | TRBV6-2/TRBV6-3 | NA | NA | CASSLQWRNPQYF | TGTGCCAGCAGTCTACAGTGGAGGAATCCCCAGTACTTC
TRBJ2-5 | TRBV7-2 | NA | TRBD2 | CASSFISTSGNNEQYF | TGTGCCAGCAGCTTCATTTCGACTAGCGGAAACAATGAGCAGTACTTC
TRBJ1-6 | TRBV6-5 | few | NA | CASSILGGQNSPLHF | NA
TRBJ2-7 | TRBV12-3/TRBV12-4 | many | NA | CASSPGTHYEQYF | TGTGCCAGCAGTCCTGGGACCCATTACGAGCAGTACTTC
TRBJ1-6 | TRBV28 | NA | NA | CASSFEAGRSPLHF | TGTGCCAGCAGTTTTGAGGCAGGACGGTCACCCCTCCACTTT
TRBJ2-5 | TRBV7-2 | NA | TRBD2 | CASSPLLAGEETQYF | TGTGCCAGCAGCCCACTACTAGCGGGGGAGGAGACCCAGTACTTC
TRBJ1-4 | TRBV2 | NA | NA | CASRRGREKLFF | TGTGCCAGCAGGAGGGGCCGGGAAAAACTGTTTTTT
TRBJ1-2 | TRBV5-1 | few | NA | CASSLPRGGIAYGYTF | TGCGCCAGCAGCTTACCCCGAGGGGGAATCGCCTATGGCTACACCTTC
TRBJ2-1 | TRBV12-3/TRBV12-4 | NA | NA | CASSLVMGLASNEQFF | NA
TRBJ2-3 | TRBV27 | many | TRBD2 | CASSLMGSGGGGTDTQYF | TGTGCCAGCAGTTTAATGGGGTCCGGCGGGGGGGGCACAGATACGCAGTATTTT